Listed below are T cell receptor beta chains from one sample, sequenced in a study of blood T cell repertoires in COVID-19. Clones were read by immunoSEQ multiplex PCR, and TCRdb kept only the in-frame ones, dropping some. The sample records some 170,000 clones, approximately 86% being singletons. Sample: peripheral blood. The receptors stem from a woman aged 55-69 years who had recovered from COVID-19. Both conserved end residues are part of each CDR3. D genes are given only for firm matches. Size is stated for part of the rows, as once, few or many counts, or as a class when the clone is expanded.

>-|TRBV7-6|TRBJ2-2|-
TGTGCCAGCAGCCCCCGTCCGGGACAAAGCACCGGGGAGCTGTTTTTT
CASSPRPGQSTGELFF
>few|TRBV11-2|TRBJ1-6|TRBD1
TGTGCCAGCAGCTTGACAGGGAGCTCCTATAATTCACCCCTCCACTTT
CASSLTGSSYNSPLHF
>-|TRBV27|TRBJ2-7|-
TGTGCCGACTCAAATAGGAACTACGAGCAGTACTTC
CADSNRNYEQYF
>-|TRBV3-1/TRBV3-2|TRBJ1-1|TRBD1
TGTGCCAGCAGCCAAGATCGGGGGTCAGGGGGCACTGAAGCTTTCTTT
CASSQDRGSGGTEAFF
>-|TRBV4-1|TRBJ1-1|-
TGCGCCAGCAGCCAAGGGGGCGGTCAGAGAAGAAACACTGAAGCTTTCTTT
CASSQGGGQRRNTEAFF
>-|TRBV28|TRBJ2-3|TRBD1
TGTGCCAGCAGTCCTAACCTAGGGACAGGGGCGTCCACAGATACGCAGTATTTT
CASSPNLGTGASTDTQYF
>-|TRBV21-1|TRBJ2-2|-
TGTGCCAGCAGCAAAGTGGGAGTGAACACCGGGGAGCTGTTTTTT
CASSKVGVNTGELFF
>-|TRBV5-1|TRBJ1-2|-
TGCGCCAGCAGCTTACGGACCGGGACATCTTCTGGCTACACCTTC
CASSLRTGTSSGYTF
>once|TRBV2|TRBJ2-5|-
TGTGCCAGCAGTCTCGCGTGGGAGACCCAGTACTTC
CASSLAWETQYF
>-|TRBV28|TRBJ1-5|-
TGTGCCAGCTTTTATAATCAGGCCCAGCATTTT
CASFYNQAQHF
>-|TRBV4-1|TRBJ1-1|-
TGCGCCAGCAGCCGGCAGGGGAGCATGAACACTGAAGCTTTCTTT
CASSRQGSMNTEAFF
>-|TRBV19|TRBJ2-1|TRBD2
TGTGCCAGTAGTATCAACCTAGCGGGGTTTAATGAGCAGTTCTTC
CASSINLAGFNEQFF
>-|TRBV4-3|TRBJ2-5|-
TGCGCCAGCAGCCAAGAGTGGCAGGGCGGTGGGGAGACCCAGTACTTC
CASSQEWQGGGETQYF
>-|TRBV12-3/TRBV12-4|TRBJ1-2|-
TGTGCCAGCAGTTTCCGAGGTAATGGCTACACCTTC
CASSFRGNGYTF
>-|TRBV6-1|TRBJ1-1|TRBD1
TGTGCCAGCAGTGATCCACAGGGGGGACGGGATGGAGCTTTCTTT
CASSDPQGGRDGAFF
>few|TRBV19|TRBJ1-5|-
TGTGCCAGTAGTATAAGCCGGGAAGGTCAGCCCCAGCATTTT
CASSISREGQPQHF
>-|TRBV7-9|TRBJ2-1|TRBD2
TGTGCCAGCAGCTTAGACAGGGCGGGGGGCCGCTTCTTC
CASSLDRAGGRFF
>-|TRBV10-3|TRBJ2-3|TRBD2
TGTGCCATCATGCGGGGAGCGGGGGGCGCAACAGATACGCAGTATTTT
CAIMRGAGGATDTQYF
>few|TRBV5-6|TRBJ1-6|-
TGTGCCAGCAGCTTAAGGGGACACGCCCATAATTCACCCCTCCACTTT
CASSLRGHAHNSPLHF
>-|TRBV9|TRBJ2-1|-
TGTGCCAGCAGCTTTAGCGGTGAGCAGTTCTTC
CASSFSGEQFF
>-|TRBV7-9|TRBJ1-4|TRBD1
TGTGCCAGCAGCTTAGGTGACAGGGACACTAATGAAAAACTGTTTTTT
CASSLGDRDTNEKLFF
>-|TRBV10-3|TRBJ2-7|-
TGTGCCATCAGTAAGACAGGTGAGGGCCCCTACGAGCAGTACTTC
CAISKTGEGPYEQYF
>many|TRBV28|TRBJ1-2|-
TGTGCCAGCAGCCTGGTACAGGATCGCGAGGGCTACACCTTC
CASSLVQDREGYTF
>-|TRBV29-1|TRBJ1-3|-
TGCAGCGTTGGGCAGAACTCTGGAAACACCATATATTTT
CSVGQNSGNTIYF
>-|TRBV9|TRBJ2-2|TRBD2
TGTGCCAGCAGCGTAGGTTCTAGCGGTACCGGGGAGCTGTTTTTT
CASSVGSSGTGELFF